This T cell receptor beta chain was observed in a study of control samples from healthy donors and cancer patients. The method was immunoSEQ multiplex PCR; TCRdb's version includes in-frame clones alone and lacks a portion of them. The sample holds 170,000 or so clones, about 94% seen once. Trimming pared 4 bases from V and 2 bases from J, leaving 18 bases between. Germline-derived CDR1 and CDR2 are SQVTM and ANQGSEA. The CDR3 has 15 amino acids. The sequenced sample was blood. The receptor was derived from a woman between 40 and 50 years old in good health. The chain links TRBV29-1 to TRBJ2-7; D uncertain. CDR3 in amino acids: CSVVPTEPMPYEQYF. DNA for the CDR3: TGCAGCGTTGTCCCAACGGAGCCGATGCCCTACGAGCAGTACTTC.